A selection of T cell receptor beta chains follows, all from one sample in a study of blood T cell repertoires in COVID-19. Repertoires were generated with immunoSEQ multiplex PCR, while TCRdb's copy carries only in-frame clones and drops some. This sample yields approximately 91,000 clones, of which about three quarters are seen a single time; 6% to 8.5% belongs to the top ten. The sample was peripheral blood. The receptors shown here come from a man aged 70-80 years with acute or convalescent COVID-19. CDR3s include the opening cysteine and the closing phenylalanine or tryptophan. A D gene is named only where the DNA matches it firmly. Some rows have no size entry. The others give once, few or many, or a class for an expanded clone.

V: TRBV6-1; size: once; D: TRBD1; J: TRBJ2-3; CDR3: CASSDRGPDTQYF; DNA: TGTGCCAGCAGTGACAGGGGGCCAGATACGCAGTATTTT
V: TRBV19; size: .; D: .; J: TRBJ1-4; CDR3: CARPPEGQLNEKLFF; DNA: TGTGCCAGACCCCCTGAGGGCCAGCTGAATGAAAAACTGTTTTTT
V: TRBV19; size: .; D: .; J: TRBJ1-2; CDR3: CASSILSSYGYTF; DNA: TGTGCCAGTAGCATACTAAGTTCCTATGGCTACACCTTC
V: TRBV29-1; size: .; D: .; J: TRBJ2-1; CDR3: CSLQDSYNEQFF; DNA: TGCAGCTTACAGGACAGCTACAATGAGCAGTTCTTC
V: TRBV6-5; size: few; D: TRBD1; J: TRBJ1-1; CDR3: CASKLQGWGNTEAFF; DNA: TGTGCCAGCAAATTACAGGGGTGGGGGAACACTGAAGCTTTCTTT
V: TRBV5-1; size: .; D: TRBD1; J: TRBJ2-1; CDR3: CASSLRNRDRVSEQFF; DNA: TGCGCCAGCAGCTTGCGCAACCGGGACAGGGTATCTGAGCAGTTCTTC
V: TRBV5-1; size: .; D: TRBD1; J: TRBJ1-6; CDR3: CASSFQGALEGSPLHF; DNA: TGCGCCAGCAGCTTTCAGGGGGCTTTGGAGGGTTCACCCCTCCACTTT
V: TRBV12-3/TRBV12-4; size: once; D: .; J: TRBJ2-1; CDR3: CASSRTSEQFF; DNA: TGTGCCAGCAGTCGGACTTCAGAGCAGTTCTTC
V: TRBV18; size: few; D: .; J: TRBJ2-1; CDR3: CASSPEGSSYNEQFF; DNA: TGTGCCAGCTCACCGGAAGGGAGCTCCTACAATGAGCAGTTCTTC
V: TRBV7-9; size: .; D: .; J: TRBJ2-5; CDR3: CASRVPGLQETQYF; DNA: TGTGCCAGCAGGGTCCCGGGACTCCAAGAGACCCAGTACTTC
V: TRBV10-2; size: once; D: TRBD1; J: TRBJ2-7; CDR3: CASSSKNPGTGGAEQYF; DNA: TGCGCCAGCAGTTCTAAAAATCCCGGGACAGGGGGCGCCGAGCAGTACTTC
V: TRBV7-3; size: .; D: .; J: TRBJ1-2; CDR3: CASSERAGNYGYTF; DNA: TGTGCCAGCAGCGAAAGAGCAGGAAACTATGGCTACACCTTC
V: TRBV29-1; size: .; D: .; J: TRBJ1-2; CDR3: CSVGGVGGYTF; DNA: TGCAGCGTTGGGGGGGTTGGAGGCTACACCTTC
V: TRBV28; size: .; D: .; J: TRBJ2-2; CDR3: CASSFFRQTPNTGELFF; DNA: TGTGCCAGCAGTTTCTTTAGACAGACACCGAACACCGGGGAGCTGTTTTTT
V: TRBV27; size: .; D: .; J: TRBJ2-7; CDR3: CASSFSRSYEQYF; DNA: TGTGCCAGCAGTTTTTCCAGGTCCTACGAGCAGTACTTC
V: TRBV28; size: .; D: .; J: TRBJ2-7; CDR3: CASRLIAPTSEQYF; DNA: TGTGCCAGCAGACTTATAGCTCCGACTAGCGAGCAGTACTTC
V: TRBV5-1; size: .; D: .; J: TRBJ1-1; CDR3: CASSFGATGDTEAFF; DNA: TGCGCCAGCAGCTTTGGCGCCACGGGAGACACTGAAGCTTTCTTT
V: TRBV29-1; size: few; D: .; J: TRBJ1-3; CDR3: CSVEVVAGTGSGNTIYF; DNA: TGCAGCGTTGAAGTCGTGGCGGGCACCGGCTCTGGAAACACCATATATTTT
V: TRBV19; size: .; D: TRBD1; J: TRBJ2-5; CDR3: CASSIAGTGTKTQYF; DNA: TGTGCCAGTAGTATAGCCGGGACAGGGACAAAGACCCAGTACTTC
V: TRBV28; size: .; D: TRBD1; J: TRBJ1-2; CDR3: CASTSGGIYGYTF; DNA: TGTGCCAGCACCTCAGGGGGCATCTATGGCTACACCTTC
V: TRBV7-3; size: .; D: .; J: TRBJ2-1; CDR3: CASSLELGGPRNEQFF; DNA: TGTGCCAGCAGCTTAGAACTGGGGGGGCCCAGGAATGAGCAGTTCTTC
V: TRBV27; size: .; D: .; J: TRBJ1-1; CDR3: CATRRGGTEAFF; DNA: TGTGCCACCCGCCGGGGGGGCACTGAAGCTTTCTTT
V: TRBV7-2; size: .; D: TRBD2; J: TRBJ2-1; CDR3: CASSKWASGGAIGNEQFF; DNA: TGTGCCAGCAGCAAATGGGCTAGCGGGGGGGCTATAGGCAATGAGCAGTTCTTC
V: TRBV27; size: .; D: .; J: TRBJ1-1; CDR3: CASALSGGGTEAFF; DNA: TGTGCCAGCGCCCTCTCGGGGGGCGGCACTGAAGCTTTCTTT
V: TRBV19; size: .; D: TRBD1; J: TRBJ1-1; CDR3: CASKDRGRTEAFF; DNA: TGTGCCAGTAAGGACAGGGGGCGCACTGAAGCTTTCTTT